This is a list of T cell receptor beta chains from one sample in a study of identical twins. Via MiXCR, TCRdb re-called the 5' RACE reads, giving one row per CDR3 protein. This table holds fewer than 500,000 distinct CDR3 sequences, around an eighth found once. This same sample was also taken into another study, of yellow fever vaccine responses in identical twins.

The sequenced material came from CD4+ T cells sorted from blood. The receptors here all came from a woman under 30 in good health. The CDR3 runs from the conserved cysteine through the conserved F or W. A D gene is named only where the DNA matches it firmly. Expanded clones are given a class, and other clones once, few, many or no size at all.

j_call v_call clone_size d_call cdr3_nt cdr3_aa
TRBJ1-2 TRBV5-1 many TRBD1 TGTGCCAGCAGCTTAGACAGGGACTATGGCTACACCTTC CASSLDRDYGYTF
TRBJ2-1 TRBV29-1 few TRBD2 TGCAGCGTCGGAACCCCCCGGGAGGGCCGCCATGAGCAGTTCTTC CSVGTPREGRHEQFF
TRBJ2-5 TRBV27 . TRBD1 TGTGCCAGCACCGGTTCGACCAGGGGGGAGACCCAGTACTTC CASTGSTRGETQYF
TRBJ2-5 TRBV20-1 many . TGCAGTGCTAGAGATCGTCGAGTAGAGAAGCAAGAGACCCAGTACTTC CSARDRRVEKQETQYF
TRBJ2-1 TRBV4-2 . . TGTGCCAGCAGCCAAGGTCAGTTAAGGGATGAGCAGTTCTTC CASSQGQLRDEQFF
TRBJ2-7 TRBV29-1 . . TGCAGCGTTGTGCGACTTTCTCAGGGGCACGAGCAGTACTTC CSVVRLSQGHEQYF
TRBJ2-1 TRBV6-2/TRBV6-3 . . TGTGCCAGCAGTTTTCGTCGCGGCACCAACAATGAGCAGTTCTTC CASSFRRGTNNEQFF
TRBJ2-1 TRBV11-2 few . TGTGCCAGCAGCCCCCCTAAGGTGTCCTACAATGAGCAGTTCTTC CASSPPKVSYNEQFF
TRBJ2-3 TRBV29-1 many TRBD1 TGCAGCGTTGAAGGAGGGCAGGGGGCAGATACGCAGTATTTT CSVEGGQGADTQYF
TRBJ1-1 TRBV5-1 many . TGCGCCAGCAGCTTGGGATCTCGGGGGATGAACACTGAAGCTTTCTTT CASSLGSRGMNTEAFF
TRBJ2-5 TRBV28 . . TGTGCCAGCTTAGACGGGAATCAAGAGACCCAGTACTTC CASLDGNQETQYF
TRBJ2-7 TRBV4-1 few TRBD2 TGCGCCAGCAGCCAAGGGACTAGCGGGGTTTACGAGCAGTACTTC CASSQGTSGVYEQYF
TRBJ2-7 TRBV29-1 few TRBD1 TGCAGCTACAGGGGAAGCGAAGCGAACGAGCAGTACTTC CSYRGSEANEQYF
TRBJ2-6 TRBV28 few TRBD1 TGTGCCAGCAGTTTAGCCAGACAGGGTGCAGGGGCCAACGTCCTGACTTTC CASSLARQGAGANVLTF
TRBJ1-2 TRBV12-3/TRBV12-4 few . TGTGCCAGCAGTTTAGTCTCGGGAGGGAACTATGGCTACACCTTC CASSLVSGGNYGYTF
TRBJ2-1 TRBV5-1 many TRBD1 TGCGCCAGCTCGGTGGGACAGGTATCCTACAATGAGCAGTTCTTC CASSVGQVSYNEQFF
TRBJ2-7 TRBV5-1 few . TGCGCCAGCAGCTTGGGGACGCCCAGACGCGAGTACGAGCAGTACTTC CASSLGTPRREYEQYF
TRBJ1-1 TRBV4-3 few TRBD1 TGCGCCAGCAGCCAAGGGACAGGGGGTATAGACACTGAAGCTTTCTTT CASSQGTGGIDTEAFF
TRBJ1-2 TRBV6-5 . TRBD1 TGTGCCAGCAGTTACTGGGGGACAGGGTACTATGGCTACACCTTC CASSYWGTGYYGYTF